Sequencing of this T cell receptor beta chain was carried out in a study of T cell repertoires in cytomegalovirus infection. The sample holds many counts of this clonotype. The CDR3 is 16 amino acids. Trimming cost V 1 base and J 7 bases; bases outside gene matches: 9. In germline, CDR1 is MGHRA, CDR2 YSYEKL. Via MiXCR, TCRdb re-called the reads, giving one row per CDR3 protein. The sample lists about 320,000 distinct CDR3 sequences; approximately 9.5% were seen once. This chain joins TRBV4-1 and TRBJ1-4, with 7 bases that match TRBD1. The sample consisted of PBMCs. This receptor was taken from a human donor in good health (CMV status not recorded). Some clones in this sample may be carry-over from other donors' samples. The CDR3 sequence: CASSQVLGQIVEKLFF. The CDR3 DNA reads TGCGCCAGCAGCCAAGTTTTGGGACAGATTGTTGAAAAACTGTTTTTT.